This T cell receptor beta chain appears in the sequencing data of a study of T cells in Graves' hyperthyroidism and ophthalmopathy. Study-wide background: Peripheral blood was secured at the point of initial diagnosis, before any treatment. Study results and limitations: The majority of expanded thyroid clonotypes above 0.001 also appeared in blood.

A patient was excluded if there was uncontrolled infection, other autoimmune disease, pregnancy or lactation. The diagnostic basis comprised clinical symptoms, serum thyroxine and TRAb, thyroid ultrasound and orbital computed tomography. The CDR3 runs 15 residues. Germline CDR1 is SNHLY and CDR2 is FYNNEI. V was shortened by 7 bases and J by 0 bases, with 13 bases between the two germline ends. This clonotype was observed at least ten times. Its antigen is currently unknown. Authors of the study amplified TCR beta CDR3 regions from RNA transcripts. The HTBI primer set was used in a first-round RT-PCR of the TCR CDR3. TCRdb processed the multiplex PCR reads anew with MiXCR; each CDR3 protein has one entry. The sample has fewer than 850,000 distinct CDR3 sequences, 15% to 20% seen once.

The V call is TRBV2, the J call TRBJ1-3; tentatively, D is TRBD1 (6 bases). The sequence was collected from a man aged 50 or older with Graves' hyperthyroidism. Material: blood. CDR3 coding DNA: TGTGCCAGCAAGGAGAGCAGGGGCTCTGGAAACACCATATATTTT. Protein sequence: CASKESRGSGNTIYF.